This T cell receptor beta chain emerged from a study of spatial heterogeneity in lung cancer. Study observations and caveats: Mutation counts in tumors were tracked by counts of expanded intratumoral alpha and beta TCRs.

This clonotype has ten or more counts. Its target is unknown. Trimming left V 6 bases short and J 6 bases short, with 12 bases between. Germline CDR1 is DFQATT and CDR2 is SNEGSKA (reference sequence). CDR3 length equals 12 residues. TCRdb reanalysed the 5' RACE reads using MiXCR and keeps one entry per CDR3 protein. This repertoire shows approximately 8,800 distinct CDR3 sequences, roughly 4.5% found once; its top ten account for 11%. Time point reported: sample taken at primary tumor resection. The rearrangement joins TRBV20-1 to TRBJ2-1; D is perhaps TRBD1 (5 bases). The sequences come from lung tumor tissue, collected at surgery. The TCR originated in a female donor with early-stage non-small cell lung cancer. This chain's CDR3 is CSAADNGNEQFF. The CDR3 DNA is TGCAGTGCGGCGGACAACGGCAATGAGCAGTTCTTC.